This TCR beta chain is drawn from a study of blood T cell repertoires in COVID-19 (dated by TCRdb to the early 2020s). Study-level background: Samples covering the acute and convalescent phases of COVID-19 were provided by collaborators in the United States, Italy and Spain. The prospective study material was composed of cDNA or gDNA derived from T cells, B-cell-depleted T cells, or PBMCs. Subjects who had been exposed to COVID-19, were actively infected with it, or had recovered from it provided the deeply sampled blood TCRbeta repertoires that made up the dataset. The repertoires were released in a freely available public database intended as a resource for research on the immune response to SARS-CoV-2. The samples were drawn from the first 160 participants of the ongoing ImmuneRACE study and from 1,254 subjects provided by 6 global collaborators. A de-identified subject ID, COVID-19 status, age in years and sex were almost always included in the sample metadata. Where available, HLA class I and class II types were taken from metadata supplied by the sample provider and were not determined by assay-based typing.

Collaborating institutions collected whole blood in K2EDTA tubes following their own protocols. For TCRbeta analysis, collaborators shipped samples as frozen whole blood, isolated PBMCs, or DNA extracted from either of those sample types. Including cysteine and phenylalanine, the CDR3 has 13 amino acids. Just the 39-base CDR3 DNA is kept, in frame starting at base 1. Cut back by 2 bases and 2 bases, the V and J ends lie 7 bases apart. The germline V gene yields SGDLS for CDR1 and YYNGEE for CDR2. Summary of the overall study and its limitations: The quantity of clinical and demographic metadata differed by source and by participant and was supplied without curation.

The immunoSEQ Assay, a bias-controlled multiplex PCR, was used to amplify TCRbeta CDR3 regions from genomic DNA. From the authors' description of their analysis: Within the assay, amplification of reference gene primers was used to estimate how many nucleated cells each sample contained. Sequence reads were collapsed and filtered to measure the absolute abundance of every unique TCRbeta CDR3 rearrangement. For each sample, productive Simpson clonality was calculated by taking the square root of Simpson's diversity index across productive rearrangements. Not all clones reach the TCRdb copy of this immuneACCESS table, which keeps in-frame sequences only. Checked studies attribute under half of the gap to unresolved V genes and leave the rest unexplained. V, J and clone size are those of that table, while D and trimming were read from the DNA. The sample table holds 150,000 to 200,000 clones, of which roughly 70% were seen once. The ten largest account for 2.5% to 3.5% of the sample.

Points on this clone: What this receptor recognizes is not known. Base qualities are not provided; no much larger clone lies one nucleotide away.

This receptor was taken from an elderly woman with acute or convalescent COVID-19. Sequenced sample: peripheral blood. The V and J genes are TRBV9 and TRBJ1-2, with no confidently assigned D gene. The CDR3: CASSVSGNYGYTF. The sequenced DNA is TGTGCCAGCAGCGTGTCAGGAAACTATGGCTACACCTTC.